The rows below give T cell receptor beta chains drawn from one sample of a study of regulatory T cells in long-lasting Graves disease. TCRdb ran MiXCR on the multiplex PCR reads and lists one entry per CDR3 protein. The sample holds about 450,000 distinct CDR3 sequences, less than 25% seen once. This sample comprised peripheral blood mononuclear cells (PBMCs), obtained when the disease was refractory, from a patient treated with antithyroid drugs. Receptors originate from a female donor with Graves disease. The CDR3 runs from the conserved cysteine through the conserved F or W. A D gene is named only where the DNA matches it firmly. Clone size is not always given. Where it is, it says once, few, many or a class for expanded clones.

NA | TRBJ2-7 | TRBV11-2 | once | CASSLYTGFRYEQYF | TGTGCCAGCAGCCTCTACACTGGTTTTCGCTACGAGCAGTACTTC
TRBD2 | TRBJ2-6 | TRBV29-1 | NA | CSVDTGTGGRANVLTF | TGCAGCGTTGATACGGGAACGGGAGGACGGGCCAACGTCCTGACTTTC
TRBD1 | TRBJ1-1 | TRBV12-3/TRBV12-4 | NA | CASILTGPNTEAFF | TGTGCCAGCATCTTGACAGGGCCGAACACTGAAGCTTTCTTT
NA | TRBJ1-2 | TRBV5-1 | few | CAPWGVHGYTF | TGCGCCCCCTGGGGGGTCCATGGCTACACCTTC
NA | TRBJ2-5 | TRBV7-8 | NA | CASLLKGTGYQETQYF | TGTGCCAGCCTATTGAAAGGGACGGGGTACCAAGAGACCCAGTACTTC
NA | TRBJ2-7 | TRBV28 | few | CASTPVARGALYEQYF | TGTGCCAGCACCCCGGTCGCACGAGGAGCTCTCTACGAGCAGTACTTC
TRBD2 | TRBJ2-7 | TRBV6-2/TRBV6-3 | NA | CASSTPEGLAGNEQYF | TGTGCCAGCAGCACGCCCGAGGGACTAGCGGGAAACGAGCAGTACTTC
TRBD2 | TRBJ2-5 | TRBV28 | NA | CASGRRTSANIQETQYF | TGTGCCAGCGGCCGAAGGACTAGCGCGAACATCCAGGAGACCCAGTACTTC
TRBD1 | TRBJ1-4 | TRBV12-3/TRBV12-4 | NA | CASRWTGISEKLFF | TGTGCCAGCAGATGGACAGGGATCTCTGAAAAACTGTTTTTT
NA | TRBJ1-2 | TRBV12-3/TRBV12-4 | many | CASSFTGYGYTF | TGTGCCAGCAGTTTCACCGGCTATGGCTACACCTTC
NA | TRBJ2-2 | TRBV6-2/TRBV6-3 | NA | CASGSGANTGELFF | TGTGCCAGCGGAAGCGGAGCGAACACCGGGGAGCTGTTTTTT
NA | TRBJ1-4 | TRBV20-1 | NA | CSARESGGRDEKLFF | TGCAGTGCTAGAGAGAGCGGGGGCAGGGATGAAAAACTGTTTTTT
TRBD1 | TRBJ1-2 | TRBV5-1 | NA | CASSRVMDGTGNYGHTF | TGCGCCAGCAGCCGCGTCATGGACGGGACAGGGAACTATGGCCACACCTTC
TRBD2 | TRBJ2-7 | TRBV10-3 | NA | CAISGSGTSGTEQYF | TGTGCCATCAGCGGATCCGGGACTAGCGGGACCGAGCAGTACTTC
NA | TRBJ2-2 | TRBV9 | NA | CASSHRTENTGELFF | TGTGCCAGCAGCCACAGGACAGAGAACACCGGGGAGCTGTTTTTT
NA | TRBJ2-2 | TRBV7-8 | NA | CASSLARGSGELFF | TGTGCCAGCAGCTTAGCTAGGGGATCCGGGGAGCTGTTTTTT
NA | TRBJ2-5 | TRBV6-2/TRBV6-3 | many | CASRSRLGIQETQYF | TGTGCCAGCAGATCTCGCTTAGGGATACAAGAGACCCAGTACTTC
NA | TRBJ2-7 | TRBV20-1 | many | CSALVRDWYEQYF | TGCAGTGCCCTAGTTAGAGACTGGTACGAGCAGTACTTC
NA | TRBJ2-5 | TRBV3-1 | NA | CASSQATHSGQYF | TGTGCCAGCAGCCAAGCTACTCACTCGGGCCAGTACTTC
TRBD1 | TRBJ1-2 | TRBV2 | many | CASSERDSQVYTF | TGTGCCAGCAGTGAACGGGACAGCCAGGTCTACACCTTC